The rows below give T cell receptor beta chains drawn from one sample of a study of CD8+CD57+ T cells in acquired aplastic anemia. MiXCR, applied by TCRdb to the reads, yields one record per CDR3 protein. The repertoire has 89,000 or so distinct CDR3 sequences, roughly two thirds of them found once; the top ten carry 55% to 65%. The sequenced material came from sorted CD4+, CD8+, or CD8+CD57+ T cells (not recorded which) from PBMCs. Source of these receptors: a human donor with aplastic anemia. Each CDR3 is given with its conserved first and last residue. Fields, in order: D gene, J gene, clone size, V gene, CDR3 protein, CDR3 DNA. A D gene is named only where the DNA matches it firmly. A clone size is listed for some rows: how often the clone was seen (once, few, many), or a class if it is expanded.

D gene: .; J gene: TRBJ2-1; clone size: .; V gene: TRBV5-1; CDR3 protein: CASGEGGGYNEQFF; CDR3 DNA: TGCGCCAGCGGCGAAGGTGGAGGTTACAATGAGCAGTTCTTC
D gene: .; J gene: TRBJ2-7; clone size: .; V gene: TRBV29-1; CDR3 protein: CSVEKGGTGMDEQYF; CDR3 DNA: TGCAGCGTTGAAAAGGGGGGTACAGGGATGGACGAGCAGTACTTC
D gene: .; J gene: TRBJ2-1; clone size: .; V gene: TRBV2; CDR3 protein: CASNLSPLNEQFF; CDR3 DNA: TGTGCCAGCAATTTGTCGCCCCTCAATGAGCAGTTCTTC
D gene: .; J gene: TRBJ2-3; clone size: few; V gene: TRBV10-2; CDR3 protein: CASGQGYITDTQYF; CDR3 DNA: TGTGCCAGCGGGCAGGGCTACATCACAGATACGCAGTATTTT
D gene: TRBD1; J gene: TRBJ2-7; clone size: .; V gene: TRBV10-3; CDR3 protein: CAISEWTGDNEQYF; CDR3 DNA: TGTGCCATCAGTGAGTGGACAGGGGATAACGAGCAGTACTTC
D gene: TRBD1; J gene: TRBJ2-7; clone size: .; V gene: TRBV20-1; CDR3 protein: CSAPDRGGEQYF; CDR3 DNA: TGCAGTGCTCCGGACAGGGGCGGAGAGCAGTACTTC
D gene: TRBD2; J gene: TRBJ2-7; clone size: many; V gene: TRBV16; CDR3 protein: CASSQSSGGVPYEQYF; CDR3 DNA: TGTGCCAGCAGCCAATCTAGCGGGGGGGTCCCCTACGAGCAGTACTTC
D gene: .; J gene: TRBJ2-1; clone size: .; V gene: TRBV7-9; CDR3 protein: CASSQGWGEQFF; CDR3 DNA: TGTGCCAGCAGCCAGGGATGGGGTGAGCAGTTCTTC
D gene: .; J gene: TRBJ2-7; clone size: .; V gene: TRBV19; CDR3 protein: CASSRGPIYSYEQYF; CDR3 DNA: TGTGCCAGTAGTAGGGGACCGATCTACTCCTACGAGCAGTACTTC
D gene: .; J gene: TRBJ2-2; clone size: .; V gene: TRBV19; CDR3 protein: CASSAGTDTGELFF; CDR3 DNA: TGTGCCAGTAGTGCGGGGACAGACACCGGGGAGCTGTTTTTT
D gene: .; J gene: TRBJ2-2; clone size: once; V gene: TRBV20-1; CDR3 protein: CSARGSSQDTGELFF; CDR3 DNA: TGCAGTGCTAGAGGAAGCAGCCAAGACACCGGGGAGCTGTTTTTT
D gene: .; J gene: TRBJ2-3; clone size: few; V gene: TRBV20-1; CDR3 protein: CSARESSGITDTQYF; CDR3 DNA: TGCAGTGCTAGAGAATCCTCAGGGATCACAGATACGCAGTATTTT
D gene: .; J gene: TRBJ2-3; clone size: .; V gene: TRBV20-1; CDR3 protein: CSALRLLDPSTDTQYF; CDR3 DNA: TGCAGTGCTCTAAGACTGCTAGATCCTAGCACAGATACGCAGTATTTT
D gene: .; J gene: TRBJ2-3; clone size: once; V gene: TRBV2; CDR3 protein: CASNPQPSITDTQYF; CDR3 DNA: TGTGCCAGCAATCCTCAACCCTCGATCACAGATACGCAGTATTTT
D gene: .; J gene: TRBJ2-3; clone size: .; V gene: TRBV7-9; CDR3 protein: CASKRNMGDDTQYF; CDR3 DNA: TGTGCCAGCAAACGTAATATGGGGGACGATACGCAGTATTTT
D gene: .; J gene: TRBJ1-1; clone size: .; V gene: TRBV18; CDR3 protein: CASSPESKTEAFF; CDR3 DNA: TGTGCCAGCTCACCCGAGTCTAAGACTGAAGCTTTCTTT
D gene: .; J gene: TRBJ1-2; clone size: .; V gene: TRBV24-1; CDR3 protein: CATSDLGASVYTF; CDR3 DNA: TGTGCCACCAGTGATTTGGGGGCTAGTGTCTACACCTTC
D gene: TRBD1; J gene: TRBJ2-7; clone size: .; V gene: TRBV20-1; CDR3 protein: CSASPRTGSGEQYF; CDR3 DNA: TGCAGTGCTAGCCCCCGGACAGGCTCTGGCGAGCAGTACTTC
D gene: TRBD1; J gene: TRBJ2-7; clone size: .; V gene: TRBV15; CDR3 protein: CATSRDRQGEQHF; CDR3 DNA: TGTGCCACCAGCAGAGATCGACAGGGCGAGCAGCACTTC
D gene: .; J gene: TRBJ1-5; clone size: .; V gene: TRBV29-1; CDR3 protein: CSVEDGGGQPQHF; CDR3 DNA: TGCAGCGTTGAAGATGGGGGGGGCCAGCCCCAGCATTTT
D gene: TRBD2; J gene: TRBJ2-2; clone size: .; V gene: TRBV19; CDR3 protein: CASGGSGVNIGELFF; CDR3 DNA: TGTGCCAGTGGAGGTAGCGGGGTGAACATCGGGGAGCTGTTTTTT
D gene: .; J gene: TRBJ1-1; clone size: .; V gene: TRBV9; CDR3 protein: CASSLLARNTEAFF; CDR3 DNA: TGTGCCAGCAGCCTTCTGGCACGGAACACTGAAGCTTTCTTT
D gene: TRBD1; J gene: TRBJ2-1; clone size: few; V gene: TRBV29-1; CDR3 protein: CSVSVGQGKGEQFF; CDR3 DNA: TGCAGCGTTTCTGTGGGACAGGGGAAGGGTGAGCAGTTCTTC
D gene: TRBD1; J gene: TRBJ1-4; clone size: .; V gene: TRBV10-3; CDR3 protein: CAISEPGGQGSNEKLFF; CDR3 DNA: TGTGCCATCAGTGAGCCGGGGGGACAGGGCTCTAATGAAAAACTGTTTTTT
D gene: TRBD2; J gene: TRBJ2-7; clone size: .; V gene: TRBV7-8; CDR3 protein: CASSYAGTSGYEQYF; CDR3 DNA: TGTGCCAGCAGCTACGCCGGGACTAGCGGCTACGAGCAGTACTTC
D gene: TRBD1; J gene: TRBJ2-1; clone size: few; V gene: TRBV29-1; CDR3 protein: CSVGWTGSSEQFF; CDR3 DNA: TGCAGCGTCGGGTGGACAGGTAGCAGTGAGCAGTTCTTC
D gene: .; J gene: TRBJ2-1; clone size: .; V gene: TRBV12-3/TRBV12-4; CDR3 protein: CASSRDGGYEQFF; CDR3 DNA: TGTGCCAGCAGTCGGGACGGGGGCTATGAGCAGTTCTTC
D gene: TRBD1; J gene: TRBJ2-6; clone size: .; V gene: TRBV7-3; CDR3 protein: CASSPETGSTSGANVLTF; CDR3 DNA: TGTGCCAGCAGCCCTGAGACAGGGTCCACCTCTGGGGCCAACGTCCTGACTTTC
D gene: .; J gene: TRBJ2-1; clone size: .; V gene: TRBV24-1; CDR3 protein: CATSDTRGPYNEQFF; CDR3 DNA: TGTGCCACCAGTGATACTCGCGGTCCCTACAATGAGCAGTTCTTC
D gene: .; J gene: TRBJ1-1; clone size: .; V gene: TRBV7-6; CDR3 protein: CASSPSPQNLNTEAFF; CDR3 DNA: TGTGCCAGCAGCCCCTCTCCACAAAACCTGAACACTGAAGCTTTCTTT
D gene: .; J gene: TRBJ1-6; clone size: few; V gene: TRBV10-3; CDR3 protein: CAISSENTLRNSPLHF; CDR3 DNA: TGTGCCATCAGTTCCGAGAACACACTAAGGAATTCACCCCTCCACTTT
D gene: TRBD2; J gene: TRBJ2-3; clone size: .; V gene: TRBV7-9; CDR3 protein: CASSVAGVKDTQYF; CDR3 DNA: TGTGCCAGCAGCGTAGCGGGAGTGAAAGATACGCAGTATTTT
D gene: .; J gene: TRBJ1-3; clone size: .; V gene: TRBV20-1; CDR3 protein: CSARVSSGNTIYF; CDR3 DNA: TGCAGTGCTAGAGTAAGCTCTGGAAACACCATATATTTT
D gene: .; J gene: TRBJ2-5; clone size: .; V gene: TRBV20-1; CDR3 protein: CSARDGAIPFGETQYF; CDR3 DNA: TGCAGTGCTAGAGATGGGGCGATACCTTTCGGGGAGACCCAGTACTTC
D gene: .; J gene: TRBJ2-7; clone size: few; V gene: TRBV2; CDR3 protein: CASSSGFAEYEQYF; CDR3 DNA: TGTGCCAGCAGTTCAGGGTTTGCAGAGTACGAGCAGTACTTC
D gene: .; J gene: TRBJ2-7; clone size: .; V gene: TRBV7-6; CDR3 protein: CASSSHDRPNYEQYF; CDR3 DNA: TGTGCCAGCAGCTCTCACGACAGGCCCAACTACGAGCAGTACTTC
D gene: .; J gene: TRBJ1-1; clone size: .; V gene: TRBV11-3; CDR3 protein: CASSWRDYTEAFF; CDR3 DNA: TGTGCCAGCAGCTGGCGGGATTACACTGAAGCTTTCTTT
D gene: .; J gene: TRBJ2-5; clone size: .; V gene: TRBV7-2; CDR3 protein: CASSLGLQVTTQYF; CDR3 DNA: TGTGCCAGCAGCTTAGGACTACAGGTTACGACCCAGTACTTC
D gene: TRBD1; J gene: TRBJ1-1; clone size: .; V gene: TRBV5-1; CDR3 protein: CASSLSGQATVLRTEAFF; CDR3 DNA: TGCGCCAGCAGCTTATCGGGACAGGCTACTGTACTCCGAACTGAAGCTTTCTTT
D gene: .; J gene: TRBJ2-7; clone size: few; V gene: TRBV25-1; CDR3 protein: CASSEYLSDRARVEQYF; CDR3 DNA: TGTGCCAGCAGTGAATATTTGTCGGACCGCGCCCGAGTCGAGCAGTACTTC
D gene: .; J gene: TRBJ2-7; clone size: .; V gene: TRBV7-9; CDR3 protein: CASSFLESYEQYF; CDR3 DNA: TGTGCCAGCAGCTTCCTAGAGTCCTACGAGCAGTACTTC
D gene: .; J gene: TRBJ2-7; clone size: many; V gene: TRBV4-1; CDR3 protein: CASSQQQTYEQYF; CDR3 DNA: TGCGCCAGCAGCCAACAGCAAACCTACGAGCAGTACTTC
D gene: TRBD1; J gene: TRBJ2-5; clone size: .; V gene: TRBV10-3; CDR3 protein: CAISVRQGGETQYF; CDR3 DNA: TGTGCCATCAGTGTTAGACAGGGGGGAGAGACCCAGTACTTC
D gene: .; J gene: TRBJ1-2; clone size: .; V gene: TRBV7-6; CDR3 protein: CASSLAGTDYGYTF; CDR3 DNA: TGTGCCAGCAGCTTAGCCGGGACGGACTATGGCTACACCTTC
D gene: TRBD1; J gene: TRBJ2-1; clone size: .; V gene: TRBV2; CDR3 protein: CASRYRGLNEQFF; CDR3 DNA: TGTGCCAGCAGGTACAGGGGGCTCAATGAGCAGTTCTTC
D gene: TRBD1; J gene: TRBJ1-2; clone size: many; V gene: TRBV6-1; CDR3 protein: CASSTTTGGAGYTF; CDR3 DNA: TGTGCCAGCAGTACCACGACAGGGGGCGCGGGCTACACCTTC
D gene: TRBD2; J gene: TRBJ2-5; clone size: .; V gene: TRBV12-3/TRBV12-4; CDR3 protein: CASSPRTSWSETQYF; CDR3 DNA: TGTGCCAGCAGTCCCCGGACTAGCTGGTCGGAGACCCAGTACTTC
D gene: .; J gene: TRBJ1-2; clone size: .; V gene: TRBV20-1; CDR3 protein: CSARTLTYTF; CDR3 DNA: TGCAGTGCTAGAACCCTGACGTACACCTTC
D gene: TRBD1; J gene: TRBJ2-5; clone size: .; V gene: TRBV19; CDR3 protein: CASSAQGGETQYF; CDR3 DNA: TGTGCCAGTAGTGCACAGGGGGGAGAGACCCAGTACTTC
D gene: TRBD1; J gene: TRBJ2-3; clone size: .; V gene: TRBV20-1; CDR3 protein: CSAAGTGAGDTQYF; CDR3 DNA: TGCAGTGCCGCCGGGACAGGGGCTGGAGATACGCAGTATTTT
D gene: .; J gene: TRBJ2-2; clone size: .; V gene: TRBV2; CDR3 protein: CASSETMNTGELFF; CDR3 DNA: TGTGCCAGCAGTGAAACCATGAACACCGGGGAGCTGTTTTTT
D gene: .; J gene: TRBJ2-2; clone size: .; V gene: TRBV7-8; CDR3 protein: CASRRYAGELFF; CDR3 DNA: TGTGCCAGCAGGAGGTACGCCGGGGAGCTGTTTTTT
D gene: TRBD1; J gene: TRBJ1-2; clone size: .; V gene: TRBV6-1; CDR3 protein: CASSAHRDSYGCTF; CDR3 DNA: TGTGCCAGCAGTGCCCACCGGGACAGCTATGGCTGCACCTTC
D gene: TRBD2; J gene: TRBJ2-3; clone size: .; V gene: TRBV7-3; CDR3 protein: CASSRLAGGEDTQYF; CDR3 DNA: TGTGCCAGCAGCCGACTAGCGGGGGGCGAAGATACGCAGTATTTT
D gene: TRBD1; J gene: TRBJ1-1; clone size: many; V gene: TRBV7-9; CDR3 protein: CASRKPQGAAFF; CDR3 DNA: TGTGCCAGCAGGAAACCACAGGGGGCAGCTTTCTTT